Following are 20 T cell receptor beta chains from one sample sequenced in a study of blood T cell repertoires in COVID-19. The repertoire was sequenced with immunoSEQ multiplex PCR; TCRdb's copy has only in-frame clones and lacks some. The data hold around 400,000 clones, with more than 75% observed a single time. Source material: peripheral blood. These receptors were obtained from a woman aged 55-69 years with COVID-19, enrolled during active disease.

The chain couples TRBV5-1 to TRBJ2-2, with 13 bases identical to TRBD2. From germline, CDR1 is SGHRS and CDR2 YFSETQ. Losses at the gene ends were 2 bases for V and 0 bases for J; bases not matched to a gene: 1. The CDR3 spans 17 residues. CDR3 bases: TGCGCCAGCAGCTTAGGGACTAGCGGGACGAACACCGGGGAGCTGTTTTTT. Its translation is CASSLGTSGTNTGELFF.

This chain links TRBV5-1 with TRBJ2-7, with D possibly being TRBD1 (6 bases). This CDR3 contains 14 residues. Germline CDR1 SGHRS, CDR2 YFSETQ. Deletions cut 2 bases from V and 3 bases from J, with 12 bases between. The CDR3 bases are TGCGCCAGCAGCTTCGAGGACAGAGTCTACGAGCAGTACTTC. It translates to CASSFEDRVYEQYF.

V is TRBV5-1 and J is TRBJ1-2, with D unresolved. The germline V and J ends were trimmed by 1 base and 4 bases, with 20 bases remaining between them. CDR3 size: 17 residues. The germline gives CDR1 SGHRS, CDR2 YFSETQ. CDR3 nucleotides: TGCGCCAGCAGCTTGAGAGGGATATACCCTGACGCCTATGGCTACACCTTC. As protein: CASSLRGIYPDAYGYTF.

The rearrangement uses TRBV30 and TRBJ1-5; a weak D match, TRBD1 (5 bases). V dropped 1 base and J dropped 4 bases, with 14 bases sitting between them. Germline-derived CDR1 and CDR2 are GTSNPN and SVGIG (reference sequence). CDR3 length: 15 residues. As DNA, the CDR3 is TGTGCCTGGAGTGACCCTAACAGGCAGAATCAGCCCCAGCATTTT. Residues: CAWSDPNRQNQPQHF.

The CDR3, as DNA: TGCGCCAGCAGCCTATCGACAGGGGGAACTGAAGCTTTCTTT. It encodes CASSLSTGGTEAFF. The chain has TRBV5-1 and TRBJ1-1; 9 bases line up with TRBD1. This CDR3 region has 14 residues. CDR1 is SGHRS, CDR2 YFSETQ, per germline. V was clipped by 4 bases and J by 5 bases; unmatched bases: 6.

This chain links TRBV3-1 (or the pseudogene TRBV3-2) with TRBJ1-6; maybe TRBD1 (5 bases). V lost 0 bases to trimming and J lost 10 bases, with 16 bases between them. The CDR3 totals 16 residues. Germline V gene data show CDR1 as LGHDT and CDR2 as YNNKEL (reference sequence). The CDR3 spells CASSQDSGGRRSPLHF. For the CDR3, the DNA is TGTGCCAGCAGCCAAGATTCGGGGGGGAGGAGATCACCCCTCCACTTT.

This chain connects TRBV5-1 to TRBJ1-1; D remains ambiguous. Germline CDR1 SGHRS, CDR2 YFSETQ. The CDR3 consists of 16 residues. Trimming stripped 1 base from V and 1 base from J, with 14 bases between. CDR3 sequence reads: CASSLYQVGKNTEAFF. The CDR3 bases are TGCGCCAGCAGCTTGTATCAGGTAGGCAAGAACACTGAAGCTTTCTTT.

The chain has TRBV4-1 and TRBJ2-5, with D perhaps TRBD1 (5 bases). The V end lost 4 bases, the J end lost 0 bases, and 9 bases lay between the germline ends. CDR3 length: 14 residues. Germline CDR1 reads MGHRA; CDR2 reads YSYEKL. Here the CDR3 DNA reads TGCGCCAGCAGCCCGACAGAGTACCAAGAGACCCAGTACTTC. Its protein is CASSPTEYQETQYF.

This clone was seen once. The chain is built from TRBV28 and TRBJ2-3; 11 bases are a match to TRBD2. J lost 6 bases, V lost 6 bases, and 14 bases had no gene match. The V gene's germline CDR1 is MDHEN and CDR2 SYDVKM. The CDR3 is 17 residues long. In nucleotides, the CDR3 is TGTGCCAGCAGGCCTTCCGGACTAGCGGGCAAGGTTGATACGCAGTATTTT. This sequence encodes CASRPSGLAGKVDTQYF.

The chain employs TRBV9 and TRBJ2-7; 8 bases agree with TRBD2. Germline V lookup: CDR1 SGDLS, CDR2 YYNGEE. Losses at the gene ends were 1 base for V and 7 bases for J; bases not matched to a gene: 10. The CDR3 sequence is 15 residues long. CDR3 in amino acids: CASSVNGGGMEEQYF. The CDR3 DNA reads TGTGCCAGCAGCGTAAATGGCGGGGGGATGGAAGAGCAGTACTTC.

The rearrangement uses TRBV5-4 and TRBJ2-7; possible D gene TRBD2, 6 bases. V was clipped by 0 bases and J by 5 bases, with 12 bases between them. The germline gives CDR1 SGHNT, CDR2 YYREEE (reference sequence). This CDR3 is built from 14 residues. The CDR3 here is CASSLAAGKHEQYF. CDR3 DNA: TGTGCCAGCAGCTTGGCGGCGGGGAAGCACGAGCAGTACTTC. Full variable domain (outside the CDR3, taken from reference TRBV5-4 and TRBJ2-7): ETGVTQSPTHLIKTRGQQVTLRCSSQSGHNTVSWYQQALGQGPQFIFQYYREEENGRGNFPPRFSGLQFPNYSSELNVNALELDDSALYLCASSLAAGKHEQYFGPGTRLTVT.

This rearrangement joins TRBV18 to TRBJ2-3; D remains unclear. Between the trimmed V and J ends, which lost 6 bases and 3 bases, there was a span of 7 bases. Germline V gene sequence: CDR1 KGHSH, CDR2 LQKENI. The CDR3 extends over 12 amino acids. Here the CDR3 DNA reads TGTGCCAGCTCGCGCCGAACAGATACGCAGTATTTT. The encoded protein is CASSRRTDTQYF.

The chain is built from TRBV6-1 and TRBJ1-2; D is perhaps TRBD1 (6 bases). The ends were cut back, 3 bases at V and 8 bases at J, with 16 bases in the middle. Germline V lookup: CDR1 MNHNS, CDR2 SASEGT. CDR3 length: 14 amino acids. The CDR3 reads CASSDNIQGFGYTF. The CDR3 nucleotides read TGTGCCAGCAGTGATAACATACAGGGCTTCGGCTACACCTTC.

This sequence joins TRBV7-2 and TRBJ2-7; 9 bases align to TRBD1. Germline CDR1 is SGHTA and CDR2 is FQGNSA. There are 15 residues in the CDR3. Trimming took 6 bases from V and 0 from J; bases not matched to a gene: 6. The CDR3 bases are TGTGCCAGCAGTTCGACAGGGGGGAACTCCTACGAGCAGTACTTC. It specifies CASSSTGGNSYEQYF.

The rearrangement joins TRBV28 to TRBJ2-3; 10 nucleotides match TRBD1. V lost 10 bases to trimming and J lost 9 bases; unmatched junction nucleotides: 16. Per the germline V gene, CDR1 is MDHEN and CDR2 is SYDVKM. The CDR3 runs 15 residues. The CDR3 nucleotides are TGTGCCACCAAACCTCCGGGGACAGGGGAGGAAACGCAGTATTTT. It is translated as CATKPPGTGEETQYF.

This rearrangement joins TRBV5-4 to TRBJ2-3; the D gene is possibly TRBD2 (5 bases). The V and J ends lost 4 bases and 2 bases respectively, with 5 bases between them. Per germline, CDR1 SGHNT and CDR2 YYREEE (reference sequence). The CDR3 extends over 12 amino acids. In nucleotides, the CDR3 is TGTGCCAGCAGCCGGGACACAGATACGCAGTATTTT. Its translation is CASSRDTDTQYF.

The V gene is TRBV6-5, the J gene TRBJ2-7; 11 nucleotides align to TRBD2. Germline loops: CDR1 MNHEY, CDR2 SVGAGI. The CDR3 is made up of 14 amino acids. With V trimmed by 6 bases and J by 7 bases, 8 bases remained unmatched. CDR3 DNA sequence: TGTGCCAGCAGACAACTCTGGACTAGCGGGGAGCAGTACTTC. It codes for CASRQLWTSGEQYF.

The rearrangement links TRBV5-6 to TRBJ2-7; TRBD1 matches 7 bases. The CDR3 spans 16 residues. Germline lookup yields CDR1 SGHDT and CDR2 YYEEEE. Unmatched junction bases numbered 15, after V lost 4 bases and J lost 5 bases. The CDR3 region is CASSLRQGTSGDEQYF. The CDR3 DNA follows: TGTGCCAGCAGCCTAAGACAGGGTACGTCCGGGGACGAGCAGTACTTC.

This sequence joins TRBV28 and TRBJ1-1; D unclear. V shed 7 bases and J shed 4 bases, with 22 bases lying between them. The CDR3 totals 16 residues. CDR1 MDHEN and CDR2 SYDVKM come from the germline V gene. In DNA, the CDR3 is TGTGCCAGCAAAATCCCGGGATCTCCCCGAGGCACTGAAGCTTTCTTT. This codes for CASKIPGSPRGTEAFF.

This clone appeared a few times. This chain uses TRBV5-1 with TRBJ2-3; D is undetermined. This CDR3 region has 14 residues. Germline V gene lookup returns CDR1 SGHRS and CDR2 YFSETQ. The ends were cut back, 0 bases at V and 4 bases at J, with 9 bases in the middle. The CDR3 DNA is TGCGCCAGCAGCTTGGTATTAGATCCAGATACGCAGTATTTT. Encoded protein: CASSLVLDPDTQYF.